The TCR beta chain under discussion was sequenced for a study of regulatory T cells in long-lasting Graves disease. This clonotype was observed many times. The V gene's germline CDR1 is SEHNR and CDR2 FQNEAQ (reference sequence). The CDR3 has 15 amino acids. With V trimmed by 1 base and J by 7 bases, 7 bases remained unmatched. iRepertoire HTBI primers and Arm-PCR of CDR3 regions built TCR beta libraries. Via MiXCR, TCRdb re-called the multiplex PCR reads, giving one row per CDR3 protein. The profile shows about 440,000 distinct CDR3 sequences, about 15% of them singletons. Time point: newly diagnosed GD, antithyroid drugs for less than 3 months. After RNA was extracted from PBMCs, the TCR library was made from it. American Thyroid Association guidelines were used to diagnose Graves' disease. This sample was also put to use in a study of T cells in Graves' hyperthyroidism and ophthalmopathy. This second report adds: The HTBI primer set served for first-round RT-PCR of the TCR CDR3.

The chain carries TRBV7-9 and TRBJ2-1; 7 bases line up with TRBD1. The sequencing here drew on peripheral blood mononuclear cells (PBMCs), taken at new diagnosis, from a patient treated with antithyroid drugs. This clonotype was obtained from a woman aged 18 to 35 with Graves disease. CDR3 amino acids: CASSLEFGQANEQFF. The CDR3 region has the DNA TGTGCCAGCAGCTTAGAATTCGGACAGGCAAATGAGCAGTTCTTC.